What follows describes a single T cell receptor (beta chain). The antigen is not known. Germline CDR1 MGHRA, CDR2 YSYEKL. The CDR3 contains 14 residues. Trimming removed 4 bases from V and 3 bases from J; junction bases left unmatched: 3. This entry belongs to a study of cytotoxic CD8 clonotypes in ibrutinib-treated CLL. Across the study: Partial responses totalled roughly 25 and complete responses 2; after median 68 months, approximately 15 remained remitted and approximately twelve progressed.

TCRdb's copy holds only in-frame clones and misses some; the assay was immunoSEQ multiplex PCR. The data show over 120,000 clones, with around 80% seen just once and roughly 13% held by the top ten. Study-level points and caveats: Timing of sampling differed between sustained-remission and progressing patients. The study found public clonotypes uncommon, contracting or stable on treatment.

This clonotype was sampled from a human donor with chronic lymphocytic leukemia. Here the sequenced sample was PBMCs, taken after 12 months of ibrutinib treatment. The chain links TRBV4-1 to TRBJ1-5; 7 nucleotides align to TRBD1. The CDR3 DNA reads TGCGCCAGCAGCCGGGACAGAAACAATCAGCCCCAGCATTTT. Translation gives CASSRDRNNQPQHF.